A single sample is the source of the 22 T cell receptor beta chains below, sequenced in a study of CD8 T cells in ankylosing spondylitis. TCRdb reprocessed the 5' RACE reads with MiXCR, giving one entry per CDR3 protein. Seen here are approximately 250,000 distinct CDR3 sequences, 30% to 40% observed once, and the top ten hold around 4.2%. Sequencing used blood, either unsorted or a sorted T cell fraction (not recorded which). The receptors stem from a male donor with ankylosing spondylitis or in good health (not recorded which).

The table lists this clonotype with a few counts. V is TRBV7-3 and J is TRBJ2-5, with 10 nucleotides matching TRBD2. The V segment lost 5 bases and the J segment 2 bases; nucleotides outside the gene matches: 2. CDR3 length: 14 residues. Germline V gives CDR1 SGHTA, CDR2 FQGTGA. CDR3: CASSMTSGQETQYF. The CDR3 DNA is TGTGCCAGCAGCATGACTAGCGGGCAAGAGACCCAGTACTTC.

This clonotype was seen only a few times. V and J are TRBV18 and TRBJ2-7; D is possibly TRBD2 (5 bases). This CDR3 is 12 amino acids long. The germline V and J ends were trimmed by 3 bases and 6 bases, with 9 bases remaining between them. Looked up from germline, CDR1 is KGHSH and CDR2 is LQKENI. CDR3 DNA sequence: TGTGCCAGCTCACCGGTTCGGGGCGAGCAGTACTTC. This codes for CASSPVRGEQYF.

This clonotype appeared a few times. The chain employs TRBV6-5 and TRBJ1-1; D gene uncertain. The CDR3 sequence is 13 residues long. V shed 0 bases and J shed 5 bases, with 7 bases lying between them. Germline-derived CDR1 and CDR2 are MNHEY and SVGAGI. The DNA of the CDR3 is TGTGCCAGCAGTTACTCGGGCAGTACTGAAGCTTTCTTT. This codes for CASSYSGSTEAFF.

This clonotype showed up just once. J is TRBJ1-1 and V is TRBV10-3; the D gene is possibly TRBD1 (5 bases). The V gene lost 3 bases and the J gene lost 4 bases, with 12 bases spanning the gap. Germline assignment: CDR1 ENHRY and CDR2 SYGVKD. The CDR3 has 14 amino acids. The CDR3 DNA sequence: TGTGCCATCAGTGATTCGGGACCGAGCACTGAAGCTTTCTTT. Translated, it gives CAISDSGPSTEAFF.

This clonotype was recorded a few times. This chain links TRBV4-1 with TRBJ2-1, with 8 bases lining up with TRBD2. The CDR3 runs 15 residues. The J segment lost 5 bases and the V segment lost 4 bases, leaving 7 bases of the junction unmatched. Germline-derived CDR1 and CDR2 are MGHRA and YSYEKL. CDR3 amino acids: CASSLETSDDNEQFF. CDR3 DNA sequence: TGCGCCAGCAGCCTTGAGACTAGCGACGACAATGAGCAGTTCTTC.

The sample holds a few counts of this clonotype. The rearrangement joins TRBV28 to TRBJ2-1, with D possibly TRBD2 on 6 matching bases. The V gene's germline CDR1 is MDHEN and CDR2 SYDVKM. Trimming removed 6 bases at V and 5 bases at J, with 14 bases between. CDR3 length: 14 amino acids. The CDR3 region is CASSLAAHNNEQFF. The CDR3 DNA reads TGTGCCAGCAGCTTAGCGGCTCATAACAATGAGCAGTTCTTC.

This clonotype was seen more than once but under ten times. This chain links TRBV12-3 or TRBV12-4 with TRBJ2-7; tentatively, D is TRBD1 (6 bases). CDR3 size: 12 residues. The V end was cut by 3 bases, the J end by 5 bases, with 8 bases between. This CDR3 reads CASSFGTNEQYF. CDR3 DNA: TGTGCCAGCAGTTTTGGGACAAACGAGCAGTACTTC.

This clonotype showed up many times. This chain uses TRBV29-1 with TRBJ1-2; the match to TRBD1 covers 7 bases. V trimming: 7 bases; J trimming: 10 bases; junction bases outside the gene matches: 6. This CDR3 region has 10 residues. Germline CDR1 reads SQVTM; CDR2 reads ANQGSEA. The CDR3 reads CSAGTDVYTF. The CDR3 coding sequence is TGCAGCGCCGGGACAGACGTCTACACCTTC.

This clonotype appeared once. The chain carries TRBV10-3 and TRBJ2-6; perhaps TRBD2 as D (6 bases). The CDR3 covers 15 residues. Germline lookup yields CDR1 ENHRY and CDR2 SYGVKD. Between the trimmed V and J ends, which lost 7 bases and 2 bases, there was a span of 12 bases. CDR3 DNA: TGTGCCATCAATGGAGGGGCAGCTGGGGCCAACGTCCTGACTTTC. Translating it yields CAINGGAAGANVLTF.

The CDR3 bases are TGTGCCAGCAGCAAAGACCTGAACACTGAAGCTTTCTTT. This codes for CASSKDLNTEAFF. This chain uses TRBV7-7 with TRBJ1-1; D is unresolved. The germline V and J ends were trimmed by 5 bases and 0 bases, with 7 bases remaining between them. Germline assignment: CDR1 SSHAT and CDR2 FNYEAQ (reference sequence). The CDR3 is 13 residues long.

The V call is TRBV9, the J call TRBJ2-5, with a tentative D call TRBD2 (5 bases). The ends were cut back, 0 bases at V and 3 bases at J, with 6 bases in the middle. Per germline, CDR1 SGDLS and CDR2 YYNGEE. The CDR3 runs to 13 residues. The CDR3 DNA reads TGTGCCAGCAGCGTAGGTAGCGAAGAGACCCAGTACTTC. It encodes CASSVGSEETQYF.

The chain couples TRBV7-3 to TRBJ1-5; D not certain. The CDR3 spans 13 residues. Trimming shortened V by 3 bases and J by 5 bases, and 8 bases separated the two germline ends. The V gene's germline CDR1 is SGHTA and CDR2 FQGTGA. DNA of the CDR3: TGTGCCAGCAGCTTTGGTCCAGATCAGCCCCAGCATTTT. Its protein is CASSFGPDQPQHF.

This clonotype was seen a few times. The CDR3: CSARPQEDYEQYF. The CDR3 DNA is TGCAGTGCTAGACCACAGGAGGACTACGAGCAGTACTTC. J is TRBJ2-7 and V is TRBV20-1; D may correspond to TRBD1 or TRBD2 (5 bases each). The V end was cut by 2 bases, the J end by 3 bases, with 11 bases between. The germline V gene encodes CDR1 DFQATT and CDR2 SNEGSKA (reference sequence). The CDR3 length is 13 residues.

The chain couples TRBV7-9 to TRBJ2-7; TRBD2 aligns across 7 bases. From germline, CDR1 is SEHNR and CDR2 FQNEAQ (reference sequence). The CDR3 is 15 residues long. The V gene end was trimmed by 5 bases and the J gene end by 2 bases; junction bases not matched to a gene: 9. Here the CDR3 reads CASSPSWGGTYEQYF. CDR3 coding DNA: TGTGCCAGCAGCCCCTCCTGGGGGGGAACCTACGAGCAGTACTTC.

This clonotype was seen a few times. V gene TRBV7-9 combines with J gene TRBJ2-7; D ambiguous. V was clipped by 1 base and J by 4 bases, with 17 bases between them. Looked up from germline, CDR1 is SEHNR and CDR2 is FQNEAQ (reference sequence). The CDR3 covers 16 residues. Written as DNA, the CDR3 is TGTGCCAGCAGCTTAGGCTGGGGTCCGCGCTTTTACGAGCAGTACTTC. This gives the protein CASSLGWGPRFYEQYF.

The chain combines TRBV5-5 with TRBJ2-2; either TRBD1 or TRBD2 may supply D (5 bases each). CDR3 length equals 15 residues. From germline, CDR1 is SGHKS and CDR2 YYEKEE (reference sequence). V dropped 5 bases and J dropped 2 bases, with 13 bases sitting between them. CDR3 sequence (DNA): TGTGCCAGCAGGAGGGGTGGCCAAAACACCGGGGAGCTGTTTTTT. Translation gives CASRRGGQNTGELFF.

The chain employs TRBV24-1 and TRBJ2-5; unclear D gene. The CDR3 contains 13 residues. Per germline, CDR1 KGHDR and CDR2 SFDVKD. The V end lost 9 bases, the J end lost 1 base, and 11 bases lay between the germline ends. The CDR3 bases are TGTGCCACCGGGGAAGAGTTCCAAGAGACCCAGTACTTC. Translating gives CATGEEFQETQYF.

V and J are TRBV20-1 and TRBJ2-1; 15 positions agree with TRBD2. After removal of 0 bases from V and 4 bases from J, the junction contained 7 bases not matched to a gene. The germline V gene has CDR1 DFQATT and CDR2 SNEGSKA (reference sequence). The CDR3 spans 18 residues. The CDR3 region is CSARDPGLAGGRYNEQFF. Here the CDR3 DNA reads TGCAGTGCTAGAGATCCCGGACTAGCGGGGGGGCGGTACAATGAGCAGTTCTTC.

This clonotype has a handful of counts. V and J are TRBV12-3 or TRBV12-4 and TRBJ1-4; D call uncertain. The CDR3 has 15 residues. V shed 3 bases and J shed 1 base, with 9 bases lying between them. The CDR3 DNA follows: TGTGCCAGCAGTTTTGGACGGGGAACTAATGAAAAACTGTTTTTT. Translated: CASSFGRGTNEKLFF.

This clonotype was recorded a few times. This chain's CDR3 is CASSVQAGGPEGYNEQFF. The CDR3 DNA sequence: TGTGCCAGCAGCGTCCAAGCGGGGGGGCCGGAGGGCTACAATGAGCAGTTCTTC. The rearrangement links TRBV9 to TRBJ2-1, with 10 bases lining up with TRBD2. V lost 2 bases, J lost 3 bases, and 11 bases stayed unmatched. This CDR3 is built from 18 residues. From germline, CDR1 is SGDLS and CDR2 YYNGEE.

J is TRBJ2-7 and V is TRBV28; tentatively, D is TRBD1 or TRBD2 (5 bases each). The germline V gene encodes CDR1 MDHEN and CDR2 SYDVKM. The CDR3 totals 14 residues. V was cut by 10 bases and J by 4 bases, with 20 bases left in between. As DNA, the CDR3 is TGTGCCACCACCTCCGGGACCTTCGCTTACGAGCAGTACTTC. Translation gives CATTSGTFAYEQYF.

The DNA for the CDR3 is TGTGCCAGCAGCTTAGCGCAGCGGGTGGACTCACAAGAGACCCAGTACTTC. Translating it yields CASSLAQRVDSQETQYF. The chain joins TRBV7-8 to TRBJ2-5; D possibly corresponds to TRBD2 (6 bases). Trimming shortened V by 0 bases and J by 2 bases, and 16 bases separated the two germline ends. CDR1 is SGHVS and CDR2 is FQNEAQ in the germline V gene. There are 17 residues in the CDR3.